The 15 T cell receptor beta chains presented below share a single source sample, sequenced in a study of quantifying T cell responses using KT2 cells. About the study: RNA was reverse transcribed with TCR alpha and beta constant-region primers.

Each cDNA got a UMI-containing oligo ligated at its 3' end. The first PCR ran roughly 4 cycles with an equimolar RC1.1 and RC1.2 beta primer mix. TCRdb fed the UMI-ligation and nested PCR reads into MiXCR, producing one record per CDR3 protein. The data contain over 25,000 distinct CDR3 sequences, approximately 10% of them seen just once; the ten biggest clones take up about 9.9%. Specimen: PBMCs spiked with cells of the T cell clone KT2. The source is a human donor.

This sequence joins TRBV5-5 and TRBJ2-1; perhaps TRBD2 as D (5 bases). The V end was cut by 6 bases, the J end by 2 bases, with 12 bases between. The CDR3 length is 14 residues. From germline, CDR1 is SGHKS and CDR2 YYEKEE (reference sequence). CDR3 residues: CASTLGGTYNEQFF. Here the CDR3 DNA reads TGTGCCAGCACGCTTGGAGGAACCTACAATGAGCAGTTCTTC. Combining the CDR3 with reference TRBV5-5 and TRBJ2-1 gives the whole variable domain DAGVTQSPTHLIKTRGQQVTLRCSPISGHKSVSWYQQVLGQGPQFIFQYYEKEERGRGNFPDRFSARQFPNYSSELNVNALLLGDSALYLCASTLGGTYNEQFFGPGTRLTVL.

The V call is TRBV7-7, the J call TRBJ2-5; maybe TRBD2 (6 bases). Germline loops: CDR1 SSHAT, CDR2 FNYEAQ (reference sequence). The CDR3 has 15 amino acids. V lost 0 bases and J 2 bases, leaving 10 bases between the germline ends. The CDR3 here is CASSLARGGQETQYF. The DNA for the CDR3 is TGTGCCAGCAGCTTAGCGCGGGGAGGACAAGAGACCCAGTACTTC.

This clonotype was counted at least ten times. The chain recombines TRBV5-5 with TRBJ2-3; 9 bases are shared with TRBD2. The CDR3 sequence is 16 residues long. Germline V lookup: CDR1 SGHKS, CDR2 YYEKEE (reference sequence). J lost 0 bases, V lost 1 base, and 3 bases had no gene match. CDR3 amino acids: CASSLLAGTSTDTQYF. As DNA, the CDR3 is TGTGCCAGCAGCTTGCTAGCGGGAACGAGCACAGATACGCAGTATTTT.

There are many counts of this clonotype. The rearrangement joins TRBV20-1 to TRBJ2-1, with D perhaps assigned TRBD1 or TRBD2 (6 bases each). Trimming stripped 7 bases from V and 0 bases from J, with 10 bases between. CDR3 length: 13 amino acids. Germline V gene sequence: CDR1 DFQATT, CDR2 SNEGSKA (reference sequence). This CDR3 reads CSVGGNSYNEQFF. CDR3 nucleotide sequence: TGCAGTGTCGGGGGCAACTCCTACAATGAGCAGTTCTTC.

The chain is built from TRBV6-5 and TRBJ1-2; possibly TRBD1 for D (6 bases). There are 14 residues in the CDR3. V was clipped by 0 bases and J by 2 bases, with 7 bases between them. Germline V gives CDR1 MNHEY, CDR2 SVGAGI. The CDR3 region has the DNA TGTGCCAGCAGTTACTCGACAGGAAACTATGGCTACACCTTC. Protein: CASSYSTGNYGYTF.

The genes are TRBV20-1 and TRBJ1-1; no clear D. The germline V gene encodes CDR1 DFQATT and CDR2 SNEGSKA (reference sequence). V was clipped by 0 bases and J by 7 bases, with 9 bases between them. The CDR3 length is 12 residues. CDR3 DNA: TGCAGTGCTAGAGAGAGAGGAATTGAAGCTTTCTTT. Translation: CSARERGIEAFF.

In its sample, this clonotype was seen a few times. The rearrangement joins TRBV18 to TRBJ1-5, with 9 positions matching TRBD1. Germline V gives CDR1 KGHSH, CDR2 LQKENI. The CDR3 sequence is 17 residues long. J lost 0 bases, V lost 2 bases, and 5 bases had no gene match. CDR3 coding DNA: TGTGCCAGCTCACCAGGACAGGGGAGGGGTAGCAATCAGCCCCAGCATTTT. Its translation is CASSPGQGRGSNQPQHF.

The sample holds a few counts of this clonotype. This chain joins TRBV9 and TRBJ1-2; D not resolved. The germline V gene has CDR1 SGDLS and CDR2 YYNGEE. The CDR3 is 13 residues long. V lost 1 base and J 3 bases, leaving 7 bases between the germline ends. The DNA of the CDR3 is TGTGCCAGCAGCGTAAGCTCAGACTATGGCTACACCTTC. It encodes CASSVSSDYGYTF. The whole variable domain, filled in from reference TRBV9 and TRBJ1-2, reads DSGVTQTPKHLITATGQRVTLRCSPRSGDLSVYWYQQSLDQGLQFLIQYYNGEERAKGNILERFSAQQFPDLHSELNLSSLELGDSALYFCASSVSSDYGYTFGSGTRLTVV.

In this sample, this clonotype turned up many times. V and J are TRBV20-1 and TRBJ2-3; D possibly uses TRBD1 or TRBD2 (5 bases each). Trimming shortened V by 1 base and J by 7 bases, and 21 bases separated the two germline ends. Germline V gene sequence: CDR1 DFQATT, CDR2 SNEGSKA (reference sequence). This CDR3 is built from 16 residues. The CDR3 region is CSARGDGVAVTNTQYF. In nucleotides, the CDR3 is TGCAGTGCTAGAGGGGACGGTGTTGCCGTCACGAATACGCAGTATTTT.

A few counts support this clonotype. The chain employs TRBV4-1 and TRBJ1-1, with D unclear. The CDR3 is 14 amino acids. V lost 0 bases to trimming and J lost 8 bases, with 13 bases between them. The germline V gene encodes CDR1 MGHRA and CDR2 YSYEKL. For the CDR3, the DNA is TGCGCCAGCAGCCAAGATCCAGTGGTCTCCGAAGCTTTCTTT. Its translation is CASSQDPVVSEAFF.

This clonotype was seen more than once but under ten times. The genes are TRBV2 and TRBJ1-1; D is unresolved. The CDR3 is 13 amino acids. Trimming took 3 bases from V and 4 from J, leaving 9 bases between them. The germline V gene encodes CDR1 SNHLY and CDR2 FYNNEI. CDR3 nucleotide sequence: TGTGCCAGCAGTGAGGGCTCTATCACTGAAGCTTTCTTT. Translated: CASSEGSITEAFF. Full variable domain (outside the CDR3, taken from reference TRBV2 and TRBJ1-1): EPEVTQTPSHQVTQMGQEVILRCVPISNHLYFYWYRQILGQKVEFLVSFYNNEISEKSEIFDDQFSVERPDGSNFTLKIRSTKLEDSAMYFCASSEGSITEAFFGQGTRLTVV.

This clonotype was seen ten or more times. The chain is built from TRBV6-5 and TRBJ1-1; D is undetermined. V lost 6 bases and J lost 1, with 9 bases in between. Germline V CDR1 and CDR2: MNHEY, SVGAGI. The CDR3 runs 13 residues. The CDR3 region has the DNA TGTGCCAGCAGCGATACTTGGAACACTGAAGCTTTCTTT. This gives the protein CASSDTWNTEAFF.

This clonotype showed up just a few times. The chain carries TRBV4-2 and TRBJ2-1; tentatively, D is TRBD2 (5 bases). V dropped 7 bases and J dropped 0 bases, with 13 bases sitting between them. The CDR3 is 15 residues long. Per germline, CDR1 LGHNA and CDR2 YNFKEQ. CDR3 protein: CASTPSGGSYNEQFF. The CDR3 nucleotides are TGTGCCAGCACCCCAAGCGGAGGCTCCTACAATGAGCAGTTCTTC.

Ten or more counts support this clonotype. This chain joins TRBV14 and TRBJ2-3, with a tentative D call TRBD2 (5 bases). Trimming shortened V by 0 bases and J by 8 bases, and 9 bases separated the two germline ends. Germline assignment: CDR1 SGHDN and CDR2 FVKESK. The CDR3 is 13 amino acids. The CDR3 DNA sequence: TGTGCCAGCAGCCAAGATTTGGCGGGTACGCAGTATTTT. Translation: CASSQDLAGTQYF.

The V call is TRBV20-1, the J call TRBJ2-2; TRBD1 or TRBD2 may be the D gene (6 bases each). Germline loops: CDR1 DFQATT, CDR2 SNEGSKA (reference sequence). Trimming pared 3 bases from V and 8 bases from J, leaving 13 bases between. The CDR3 contains 13 residues. For the CDR3, the DNA is TGCAGTGCTAGCGGGGGCGAGGTGGGGGAGCTGTTTTTT. Translated: CSASGGEVGELFF.